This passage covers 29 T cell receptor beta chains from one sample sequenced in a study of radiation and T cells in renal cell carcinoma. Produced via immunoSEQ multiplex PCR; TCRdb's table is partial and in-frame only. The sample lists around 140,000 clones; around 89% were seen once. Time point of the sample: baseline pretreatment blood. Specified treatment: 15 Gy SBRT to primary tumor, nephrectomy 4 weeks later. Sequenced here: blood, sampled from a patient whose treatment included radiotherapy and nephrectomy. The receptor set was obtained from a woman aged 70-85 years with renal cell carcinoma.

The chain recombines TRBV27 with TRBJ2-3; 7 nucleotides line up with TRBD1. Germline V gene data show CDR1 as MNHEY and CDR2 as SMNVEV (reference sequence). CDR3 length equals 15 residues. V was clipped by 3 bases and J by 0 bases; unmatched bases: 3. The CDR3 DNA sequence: TGTGCCAGCAGTTTGGGACAGTCTAGCACAGATACGCAGTATTTT. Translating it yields CASSLGQSSTDTQYF.

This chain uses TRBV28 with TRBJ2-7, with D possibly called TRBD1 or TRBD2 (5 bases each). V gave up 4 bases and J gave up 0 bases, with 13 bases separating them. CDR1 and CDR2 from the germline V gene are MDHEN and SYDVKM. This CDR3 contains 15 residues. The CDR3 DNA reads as TGTGCCAGCAGTTCTCTCTACGGGGCCTCCTACGAGCAGTACTTC. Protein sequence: CASSSLYGASYEQYF.

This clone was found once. The CDR3 DNA is TGTGCCAGCAGCTTAGCGGTCCGTCGGGGGTCTAACTATGGCTACACCTTC. It yields the protein CASSLAVRRGSNYGYTF. The chain carries TRBV7-8 and TRBJ1-2; D is possibly TRBD1 (5 bases). The V end was cut by 0 bases, the J end by 0 bases, with 14 bases between. CDR1 is SGHVS, CDR2 FQNEAQ, per germline. The CDR3 is 17 residues long. The full variable domain, rest sourced from reference TRBV7-8 and TRBJ1-2, is GAGVSQSPRYKVAKRGQDVALRCDPISGHVSLFWYQQALGQGPEFLTYFQNEAQLDKSGLPSDRFFAERPEGSVSTLKIQRTQQEDSAVYLCASSLAVRRGSNYGYTFGSGTRLTVV.

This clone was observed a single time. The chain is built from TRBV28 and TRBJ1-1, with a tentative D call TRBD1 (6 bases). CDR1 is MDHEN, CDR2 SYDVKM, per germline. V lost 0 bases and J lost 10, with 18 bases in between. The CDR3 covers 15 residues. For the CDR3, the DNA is TGTGCCAGCAGTTTATGGGGGGCGCGGAATTTGGGAGCTTTCTTT. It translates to CASSLWGARNLGAFF.

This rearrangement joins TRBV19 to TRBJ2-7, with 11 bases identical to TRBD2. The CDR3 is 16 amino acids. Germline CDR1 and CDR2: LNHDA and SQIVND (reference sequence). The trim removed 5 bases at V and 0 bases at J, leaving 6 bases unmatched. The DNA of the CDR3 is TGTGCCAGTAGTGCTTCCCTAGCGGGGGGCTCCTACGAGCAGTACTTC. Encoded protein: CASSASLAGGSYEQYF.

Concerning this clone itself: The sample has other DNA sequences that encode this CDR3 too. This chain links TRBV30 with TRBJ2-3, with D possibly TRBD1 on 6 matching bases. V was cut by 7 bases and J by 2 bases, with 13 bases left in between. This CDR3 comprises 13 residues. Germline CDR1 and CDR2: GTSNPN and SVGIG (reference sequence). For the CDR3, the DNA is TGTGCCTCGACAGGAGGAGACACAGATACGCAGTATTTT. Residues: CASTGGDTDTQYF.

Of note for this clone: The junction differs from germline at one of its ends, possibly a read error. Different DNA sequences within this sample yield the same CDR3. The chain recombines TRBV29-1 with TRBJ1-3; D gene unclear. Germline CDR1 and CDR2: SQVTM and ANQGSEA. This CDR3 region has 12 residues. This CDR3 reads CSGRVSGNTIYF. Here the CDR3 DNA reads TGCAGCGGCCGCGTCTCTGGAAACACCATATACTTT.

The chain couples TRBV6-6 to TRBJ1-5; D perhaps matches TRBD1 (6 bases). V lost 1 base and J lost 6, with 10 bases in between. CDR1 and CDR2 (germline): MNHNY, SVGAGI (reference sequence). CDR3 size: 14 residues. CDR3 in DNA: TGTGCCAGCAGTTACTGGGGGGCGGCTCAGCCCCAGCATTTT. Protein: CASSYWGAAQPQHF.

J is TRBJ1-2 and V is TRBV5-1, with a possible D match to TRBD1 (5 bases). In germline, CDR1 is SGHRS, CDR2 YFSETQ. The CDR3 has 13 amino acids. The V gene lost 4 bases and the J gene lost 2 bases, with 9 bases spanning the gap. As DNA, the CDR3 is TGCGCCAGCAGCCCCGACAGCAACTATGGCTACACCTTC. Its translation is CASSPDSNYGYTF. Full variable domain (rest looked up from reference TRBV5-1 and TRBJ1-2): KAGVTQTPRYLIKTRGQQVTLSCSPISGHRSVSWYQQTPGQGLQFLFEYFSETQRNKGNFPGRFSGRQFSNSRSEMNVSTLELGDSALYLCASSPDSNYGYTFGSGTRLTVV.

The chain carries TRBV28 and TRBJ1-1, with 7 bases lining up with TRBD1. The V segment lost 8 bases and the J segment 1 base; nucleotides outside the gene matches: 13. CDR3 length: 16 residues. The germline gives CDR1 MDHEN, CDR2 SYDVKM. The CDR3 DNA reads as TGTGCCAGCTGGACAGGCAGAGGGGGGGGGAACACTGAAGCTTTCTTT. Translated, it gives CASWTGRGGGNTEAFF.

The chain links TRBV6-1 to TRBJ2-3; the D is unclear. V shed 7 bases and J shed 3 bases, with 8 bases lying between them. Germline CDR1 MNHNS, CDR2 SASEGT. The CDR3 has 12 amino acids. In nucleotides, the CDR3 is TGTGCCAGCACCCTTTTAACAGATACGCAGTATTTT. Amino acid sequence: CASTLLTDTQYF.

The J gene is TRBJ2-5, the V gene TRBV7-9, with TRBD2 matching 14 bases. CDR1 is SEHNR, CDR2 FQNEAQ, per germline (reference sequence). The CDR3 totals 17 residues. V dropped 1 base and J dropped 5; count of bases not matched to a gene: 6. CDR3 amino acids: CASSLGTSGGIGETQYF. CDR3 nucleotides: TGTGCCAGCAGCTTAGGGACTAGCGGGGGGATCGGCGAGACCCAGTACTTC.

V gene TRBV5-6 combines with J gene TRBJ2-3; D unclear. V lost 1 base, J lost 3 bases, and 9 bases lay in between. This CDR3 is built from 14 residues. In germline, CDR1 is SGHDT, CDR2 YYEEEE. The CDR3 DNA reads TGTGCCAGCAGCTTGACTACCAAAACAGATACGCAGTATTTT. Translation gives CASSLTTKTDTQYF.

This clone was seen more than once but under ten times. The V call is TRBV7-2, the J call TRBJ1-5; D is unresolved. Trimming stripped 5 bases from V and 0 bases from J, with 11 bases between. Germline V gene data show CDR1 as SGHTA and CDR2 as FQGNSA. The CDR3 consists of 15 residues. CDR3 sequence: CASSPQRLSNQPQHF. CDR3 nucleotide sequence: TGTGCCAGCAGCCCCCAGCGCCTTAGCAATCAGCCCCAGCATTTT.

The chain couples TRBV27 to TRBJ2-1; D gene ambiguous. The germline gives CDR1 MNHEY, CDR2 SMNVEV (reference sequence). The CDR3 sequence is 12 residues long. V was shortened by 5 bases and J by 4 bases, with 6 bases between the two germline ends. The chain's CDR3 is CASSRPYNEQFF. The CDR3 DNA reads TGTGCCAGCAGTAGGCCTTACAATGAGCAGTTCTTC.

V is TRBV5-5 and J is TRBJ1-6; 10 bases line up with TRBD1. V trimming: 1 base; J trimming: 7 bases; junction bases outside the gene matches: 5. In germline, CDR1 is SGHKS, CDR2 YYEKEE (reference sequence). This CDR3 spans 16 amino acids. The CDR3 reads CASSLRTGGINSPLHF. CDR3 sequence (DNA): TGTGCCAGCAGCTTGAGGACAGGGGGAATAAATTCACCCCTCCACTTT.

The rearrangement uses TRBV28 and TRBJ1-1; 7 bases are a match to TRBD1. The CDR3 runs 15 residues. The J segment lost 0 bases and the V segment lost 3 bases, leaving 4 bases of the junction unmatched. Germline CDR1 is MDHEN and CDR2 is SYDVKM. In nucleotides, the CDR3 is TGTGCCAGCAGTTTGGGGACAGCTCTGAACACTGAAGCTTTCTTT. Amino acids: CASSLGTALNTEAFF.

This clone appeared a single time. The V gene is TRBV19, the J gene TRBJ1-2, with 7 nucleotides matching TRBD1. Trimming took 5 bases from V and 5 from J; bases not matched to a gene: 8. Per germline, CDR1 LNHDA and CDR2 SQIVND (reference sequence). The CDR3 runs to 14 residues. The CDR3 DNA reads TGTGCCAGTAGTGGCCGACGACAGGGTTATGGCTACACCTTC. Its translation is CASSGRRQGYGYTF.

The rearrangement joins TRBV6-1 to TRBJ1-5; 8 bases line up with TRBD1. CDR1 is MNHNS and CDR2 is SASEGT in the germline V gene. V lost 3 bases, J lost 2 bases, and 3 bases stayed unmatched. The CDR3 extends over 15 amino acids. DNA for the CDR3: TGTGCCAGCAGTGAGACAGGGGAGGGCAATCAGCCCCAGCATTTT. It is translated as CASSETGEGNQPQHF.

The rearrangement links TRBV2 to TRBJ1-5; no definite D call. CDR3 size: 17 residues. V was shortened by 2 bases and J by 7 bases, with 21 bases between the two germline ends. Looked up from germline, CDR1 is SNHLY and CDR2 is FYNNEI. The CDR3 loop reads CASSEWGGKKIGQPQHF. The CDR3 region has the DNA TGTGCCAGCAGTGAATGGGGAGGGAAGAAAATTGGGCAGCCCCAGCATTTT.

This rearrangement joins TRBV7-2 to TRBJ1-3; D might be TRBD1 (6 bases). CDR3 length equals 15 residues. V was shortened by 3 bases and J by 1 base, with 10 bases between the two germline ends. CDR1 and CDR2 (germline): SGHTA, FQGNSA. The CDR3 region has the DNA TGTGCCAGCAGCTTCGGGGGGACATCTGGAAACACCATATATTTT. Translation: CASSFGGTSGNTIYF.

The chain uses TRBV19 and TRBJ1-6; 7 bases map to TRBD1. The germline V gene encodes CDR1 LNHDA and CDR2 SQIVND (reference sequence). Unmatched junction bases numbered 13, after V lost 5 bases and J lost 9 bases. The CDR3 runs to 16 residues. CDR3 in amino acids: CASSLQPTGRGSPLHF. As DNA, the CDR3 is TGTGCCAGTAGTCTGCAGCCGACAGGGCGGGGTTCACCCCTCCACTTT.

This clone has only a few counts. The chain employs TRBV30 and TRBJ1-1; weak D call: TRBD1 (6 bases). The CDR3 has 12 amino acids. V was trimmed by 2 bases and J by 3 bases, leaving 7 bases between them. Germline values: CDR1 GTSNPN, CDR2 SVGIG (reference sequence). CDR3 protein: CAWSQGYTEAFF. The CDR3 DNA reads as TGTGCCTGGAGTCAGGGGTACACTGAAGCTTTCTTT. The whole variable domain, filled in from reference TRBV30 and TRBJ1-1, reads SQTIHQWPATLVQPVGSPLSLECTVEGTSNPNLYWYRQAAGRGLQLLFYSVGIGQISSEVPQNLSASRPQDRQFILSSKKLLLSDSGFYLCAWSQGYTEAFFGQGTRLTVV.

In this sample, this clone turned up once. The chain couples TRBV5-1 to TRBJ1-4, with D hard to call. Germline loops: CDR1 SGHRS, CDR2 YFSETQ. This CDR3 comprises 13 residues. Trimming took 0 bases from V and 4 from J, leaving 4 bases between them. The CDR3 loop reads CASSLEYNEKLFF. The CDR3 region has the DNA TGCGCCAGCAGCTTGGAGTATAATGAAAAACTGTTTTTT.

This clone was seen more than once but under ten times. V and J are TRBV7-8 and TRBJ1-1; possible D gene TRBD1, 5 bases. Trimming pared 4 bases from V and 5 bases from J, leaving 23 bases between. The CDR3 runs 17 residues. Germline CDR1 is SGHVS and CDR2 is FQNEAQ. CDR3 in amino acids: CASSSPARQGVKTEAFF. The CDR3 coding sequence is TGTGCCAGCAGCTCACCTGCTAGGCAGGGAGTAAAGACTGAAGCTTTCTTT.

The CDR3, as DNA: TGTGCCAGCAGTGAAACAGGGTCCTACGAGCAGTACTTC. Translated, it gives CASSETGSYEQYF. The rearrangement uses TRBV6-1 and TRBJ2-7; TRBD1 is a possible D gene (6 bases). Per the germline V gene, CDR1 is MNHNS and CDR2 is SASEGT. This CDR3 is built from 13 residues. The ends were cut back, 2 bases at V and 1 base at J, with 6 bases in the middle.

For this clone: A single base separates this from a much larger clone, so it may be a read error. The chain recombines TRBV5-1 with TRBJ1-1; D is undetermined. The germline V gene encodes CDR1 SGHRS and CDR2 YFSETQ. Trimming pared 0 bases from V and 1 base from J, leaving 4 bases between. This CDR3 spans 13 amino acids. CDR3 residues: CASSLETNTEAFF. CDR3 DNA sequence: TGCGCCAGCAGCTTGGAGACGAACACTGAAGCTTTCTTT. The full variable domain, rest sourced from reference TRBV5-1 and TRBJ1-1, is KAGVTQTPRYLIKTRGQQVTLSCSPISGHRSVSWYQQTPGQGLQFLFEYFSETQRNKGNFPGRFSGRQFSNSRSEMNVSTLELGDSALYLCASSLETNTEAFFGQGTRLTVV.

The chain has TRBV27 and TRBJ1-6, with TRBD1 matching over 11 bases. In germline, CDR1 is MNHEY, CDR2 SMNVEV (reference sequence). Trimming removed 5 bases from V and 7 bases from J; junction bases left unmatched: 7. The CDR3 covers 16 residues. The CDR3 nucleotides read TGTGCCAGCAGTACGAGGGACAGGGGGAGGAATTCACCCCTCCACTTT. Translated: CASSTRDRGRNSPLHF.

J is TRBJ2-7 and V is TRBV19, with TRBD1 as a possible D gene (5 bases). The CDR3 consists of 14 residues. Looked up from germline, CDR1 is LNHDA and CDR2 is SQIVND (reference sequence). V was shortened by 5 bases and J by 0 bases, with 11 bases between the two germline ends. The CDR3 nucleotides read TGTGCCAGTAGTCGGACACTGAACTCCTACGAGCAGTACTTC. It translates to CASSRTLNSYEQYF.